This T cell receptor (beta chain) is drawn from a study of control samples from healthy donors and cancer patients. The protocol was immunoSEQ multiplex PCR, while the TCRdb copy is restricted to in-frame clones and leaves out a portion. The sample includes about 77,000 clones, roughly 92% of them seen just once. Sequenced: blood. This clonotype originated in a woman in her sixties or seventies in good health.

The CDR3 sequence: CASSQTGPTRREQYF. As DNA, the CDR3 is TGTGCCAGCAGCCAAACTGGACCGACCAGGCGCGAGCAGTACTTC. This chain joins TRBV6-5 and TRBJ2-7; D uncertain. Trimming shortened V by 6 bases and J by 6 bases, and 21 bases separated the two germline ends. Germline CDR1 MNHEY, CDR2 SVGAGI. There are 15 residues in the CDR3.